Below are 4 T cell receptor beta chains sequenced from a single sample in a study of blood T cell repertoires in COVID-19. Measured with immunoSEQ multiplex PCR; TCRdb has only the in-frame clones, and not every one. The sample carries around 200,000 clones, approximately 81% recorded once. Sequenced sample: peripheral blood. These TCRs come from a woman older than 75 with acute or convalescent COVID-19.

This chain connects TRBV2 to TRBJ2-2; D gene ambiguous. CDR3 length equals 13 residues. CDR1 and CDR2 (germline): SNHLY, FYNNEI. Trimming stripped 5 bases from V and 1 base from J, with 5 bases between. The CDR3 nucleotides are TGTGCCAGCAGTTCCCGGAACACCGGGGAGCTGTTTTTT. It specifies CASSSRNTGELFF.

V gene TRBV4-3 combines with J gene TRBJ2-7; D is possibly TRBD2 (6 bases). This CDR3 is 16 amino acids long. In germline, CDR1 is LGHNA, CDR2 YSLEER. Trimming shortened V by 0 bases and J by 0 bases, and 12 bases separated the two germline ends. DNA of the CDR3: TGCGCCAGCAGCCAAGATCGGAGGGTCAACTCCTACGAGCAGTACTTC. Translation gives CASSQDRRVNSYEQYF.

This clone was seen only once. Additional DNA sequences in this sample encode the identical CDR3. The genes are TRBV27 and TRBJ1-5; TRBD1 agrees at 9 bases. The J segment lost 4 bases and the V segment lost 5 bases, leaving 3 bases of the junction unmatched. CDR1 and CDR2 (germline): MNHEY, SMNVEV (reference sequence). CDR3 length: 14 residues. CDR3 nucleotide sequence: TGTGCCAGCAGTCTGACAGGGGGGAATCAGCCCCAGCATTTT. As protein: CASSLTGGNQPQHF.

This sequence joins TRBV7-2 and TRBJ2-1, with 7 bases matching TRBD2. CDR1 is SGHTA, CDR2 FQGNSA, per germline. The CDR3 sequence is 14 residues long. Trimming at V came to 3 bases and at J to 3 bases, leaving 2 bases not matched to a gene. The CDR3 nucleotides read TGTGCCAGCAGCTTCGGGGGGAGCTACAATGAGCAGTTCTTC. It yields the protein CASSFGGSYNEQFF.